The 26 T cell receptor beta chains reported below all come from one sample, sequenced in a study of blood T cell repertoires in COVID-19. Using immunoSEQ multiplex PCR, the repertoire was profiled, and TCRdb retains in-frame clones only, with some absent. The sample has nearly 60,000 clones; 90% are singletons. The sequencing input was peripheral blood. Every receptor here comes from a man aged 55-75 years with active COVID-19.

The CDR3 region has the DNA TGTGCCAGCGGGTCCGGGACAGGGTCTTACAATGAGCAGTTCTTC. Its protein product is CASGSGTGSYNEQFF. The chain carries TRBV9 and TRBJ2-1; TRBD1 matches at 9 bases. Germline V gives CDR1 SGDLS, CDR2 YYNGEE. The CDR3 is made up of 15 amino acids. V dropped 7 bases and J dropped 4; count of bases not matched to a gene: 9. Full variable domain (remainder filled in from reference TRBV9 and TRBJ2-1): DSGVTQTPKHLITATGQRVTLRCSPRSGDLSVYWYQQSLDQGLQFLIQYYNGEERAKGNILERFSAQQFPDLHSELNLSSLELGDSALYFCASGSGTGSYNEQFFGPGTRLTVL.

The chain links TRBV28 to TRBJ2-1; 7 nucleotides agree with TRBD2. With 3 bases clipped from V and 3 bases from J, the junction kept 14 bases outside the gene matches. This CDR3 is built from 18 residues. Per germline, CDR1 MDHEN and CDR2 SYDVKM. The CDR3 protein is CASSFSPLGGFFYNEQFF. In DNA form, the CDR3 reads TGTGCCAGCAGTTTCTCCCCTCTGGGGGGGTTCTTCTACAATGAGCAGTTCTTC.

The chain links TRBV5-1 to TRBJ1-4; tentatively, D is TRBD1 (5 bases). V lost 0 bases to trimming and J lost 6 bases, with 12 bases between them. The germline CDR1 and CDR2 sequences are SGHRS and YFSETQ. This CDR3 has 15 residues. Here the CDR3 reads CASSLAAGLDEKLFF. CDR3 in DNA: TGCGCCAGCAGCTTGGCCGCAGGGTTAGATGAAAAACTGTTTTTT.

The chain uses TRBV9 and TRBJ1-2; D remains unclear. The ends were cut back, 3 bases at V and 7 bases at J, with 22 bases in the middle. The CDR3 has 16 amino acids. Per germline, CDR1 SGDLS and CDR2 YYNGEE. The CDR3 DNA sequence: TGTGCCAGCAGCGAGAGCGCCGCGCGGGGTAGCGGTGGCTACACCTTC. This gives the protein CASSESAARGSGGYTF.

The chain is built from TRBV10-2 and TRBJ1-1, with D perhaps TRBD1 (5 bases). Germline V lookup: CDR1 WSHSY, CDR2 SAAADI. The CDR3 spans 11 residues. Trimming removed 8 bases from V and 1 base from J, with 5 bases in between. CDR3 protein: CASQGNTEAFF. The CDR3 DNA is TGCGCCAGCCAGGGGAACACTGAAGCTTTCTTT.

Written as DNA, the CDR3 is TGCGCCAGCAGCTCCCTGGGACTAGCGGGGGGCCCCTCCTACAATGAGCAGTTCTTC. Residues: CASSSLGLAGGPSYNEQFF. This chain connects TRBV5-1 to TRBJ2-1; TRBD2 agrees at 15 bases. Unmatched junction bases numbered 7, after V lost 3 bases and J lost 0 bases. CDR1 is SGHRS and CDR2 is YFSETQ in the germline V gene. The CDR3 is 19 residues long. The variable domain in full, with the rest retrieved from reference TRBV5-1 and TRBJ2-1, is KAGVTQTPRYLIKTRGQQVTLSCSPISGHRSVSWYQQTPGQGLQFLFEYFSETQRNKGNFPGRFSGRQFSNSRSEMNVSTLELGDSALYLCASSSLGLAGGPSYNEQFFGPGTRLTVL.

The J gene is TRBJ2-7, the V gene TRBV19; TRBD2 matches 11 bases. This CDR3 contains 20 residues. Germline V gene lookup returns CDR1 LNHDA and CDR2 SQIVND (reference sequence). V dropped 5 bases and J dropped 2; count of bases not matched to a gene: 20. This CDR3 reads CASSPRGRGLAGGSTYEQYF. DNA for the CDR3: TGTGCCAGTAGTCCACGGGGAAGGGGGCTAGCGGGAGGAAGTACCTACGAGCAGTACTTC.

The chain's CDR3 is CASSLDTLNSPLHF. The CDR3 DNA sequence: TGTGCCAGCAGCCTCGACACTCTAAATTCACCCCTCCACTTT. The rearrangement joins TRBV5-4 to TRBJ1-6; D not certain. The CDR3 runs to 14 residues. The V end was cut by 4 bases, the J end by 7 bases, with 12 bases between. Germline V gene sequence: CDR1 SGHNT, CDR2 YYREEE (reference sequence).

The V and J genes are TRBV20-1 and TRBJ1-2; no definite D call. The CDR3 runs to 15 residues. V was clipped by 3 bases and J by 6 bases, with 20 bases between them. Per germline, CDR1 DFQATT and CDR2 SNEGSKA (reference sequence). The CDR3 sequence: CSASPIAVGGNGYTF. The CDR3, as DNA: TGCAGTGCTAGTCCCATCGCGGTAGGCGGCAATGGCTACACCTTC.

This clone was observed a few times. The genes are TRBV4-1 and TRBJ2-7, with TRBD1 as a possible D gene (6 bases). The V gene's germline CDR1 is MGHRA and CDR2 YSYEKL. The CDR3 covers 18 residues. Trimming cost V 0 bases and J 0 bases, with 18 bases left between them. The CDR3 loop is CASSQDRFRTVSSYEQYF. DNA of the CDR3: TGCGCCAGCAGCCAAGATCGGTTCAGGACAGTGAGCTCCTACGAGCAGTACTTC.

The V call is TRBV27, the J call TRBJ1-2, with unresolved D. CDR3 size: 14 residues. The germline gives CDR1 MNHEY, CDR2 SMNVEV (reference sequence). V dropped 5 bases and J dropped 6 bases, with 16 bases sitting between them. In nucleotides, the CDR3 is TGTGCCAGCAGTCCGATAGAAAGGACTGATGGCTACACCTTC. Protein: CASSPIERTDGYTF.

This clone has more than one count but fewer than ten. The same CDR3 can be traced to other DNA sequences in this sample. The chain couples TRBV2 to TRBJ1-5, with D possibly matching TRBD1 (6 bases). Germline assignment: CDR1 SNHLY and CDR2 FYNNEI. Trimming removed 4 bases from V and 4 bases from J, with 11 bases in between. There are 14 residues in the CDR3. CDR3 sequence reads: CASSVERGNQPQHF. The CDR3, as DNA: TGTGCCAGCAGTGTCGAGAGGGGGAATCAGCCCCAGCATTTT.

This clone appeared once. The chain has TRBV19 and TRBJ1-1; 9 bases map to TRBD1. Looked up from germline, CDR1 is LNHDA and CDR2 is SQIVND (reference sequence). V lost 6 bases to trimming and J lost 0 bases; unmatched junction nucleotides: 5. CDR3 size: 15 residues. CDR3 protein: CASSRDRVMNTEAFF. CDR3 coding DNA: TGTGCCAGTAGCCGGGACAGGGTAATGAACACTGAAGCTTTCTTT. Variable domain in full (rest from reference TRBV19 and TRBJ1-1): DGGITQSPKYLFRKEGQNVTLSCEQNLNHDAMYWYRQDPGQGLRLIYYSQIVNDFQKGDIAEGYSVSREKKESFPLTVTSAQKNPTAFYLCASSRDRVMNTEAFFGQGTRLTVV.

The chain carries TRBV4-3 and TRBJ2-3; D may be TRBD2 (6 bases). The CDR3 contains 17 residues. Germline values: CDR1 LGHNA, CDR2 YSLEER. Trimming removed 4 bases from V and 0 bases from J, with 17 bases in between. Here the CDR3 DNA reads TGCGCCAGCAGCCTAAACACCCCCGGAGGGAGCACAGATACGCAGTATTTT. It is translated as CASSLNTPGGSTDTQYF.

The chain couples TRBV6-6 to TRBJ2-3; 9 bases line up with TRBD2. The CDR3 has 16 amino acids. The J segment lost 0 bases and the V segment lost 6 bases, leaving 7 bases of the junction unmatched. Per the germline V gene, CDR1 is MNHNY and CDR2 is SVGAGI (reference sequence). CDR3 sequence: CASSHPGLASTDTQYF. The CDR3, as DNA: TGTGCCAGCAGCCATCCGGGACTAGCTAGCACAGATACGCAGTATTTT.

The chain joins TRBV18 to TRBJ1-5; D is perhaps TRBD1 (6 bases). Trimming left V 6 bases short and J 4 bases short, with 10 bases between. CDR1 is KGHSH and CDR2 is LQKENI in the germline V gene. The CDR3 sequence is 13 residues long. CDR3: CASSPQGNQPQHF. The CDR3 nucleotides are TGTGCCAGCTCGCCTCAGGGGAATCAGCCCCAGCATTTT.

The chain joins TRBV6-5 to TRBJ1-5; 9 bases agree with TRBD1. In germline, CDR1 is MNHEY, CDR2 SVGAGI. The junction had 5 bases not matched to a gene; V was cut back by 6 bases and J by 5 bases. CDR3 length equals 14 residues. CDR3 residues: CASSWTGADQPQHF. The CDR3, as DNA: TGTGCCAGCAGCTGGACAGGGGCAGATCAGCCCCAGCATTTT.

This rearrangement joins TRBV11-2 to TRBJ2-3; a possible D gene is TRBD1 (5 bases). Germline V CDR1 and CDR2: SGHAT, FQNNGV. V lost 3 bases and J 2 bases, leaving 15 bases between the germline ends. The CDR3 consists of 16 residues. CDR3: CASSFRPGSHTDTQYF. The CDR3 coding sequence is TGTGCCAGCAGCTTTCGACCAGGGTCCCACACAGATACGCAGTATTTT. The full variable domain, rest sourced from reference TRBV11-2 and TRBJ2-3, is EAGVAQSPRYKIIEKRQSVAFWCNPISGHATLYWYQQILGQGPKLLIQFQNNGVVDDSQLPKDRFSAERLKGVDSTLKIQPAKLEDSAVYLCASSFRPGSHTDTQYFGPGTRLTVL.

V usage is TRBV6-2 or TRBV6-3 and J usage is TRBJ2-2; 11 positions agree with TRBD1. Unmatched junction bases numbered 6, after V lost 7 bases and J lost 5 bases. This CDR3 is 15 amino acids long. Looked up from germline, CDR1 is MNHEY and CDR2 is SVGEGT. The CDR3 reads CASTPGQGVTGELFF. CDR3 DNA: TGTGCCAGCACCCCGGGACAGGGGGTTACCGGGGAGCTGTTTTTT.

V is TRBV7-3 and J is TRBJ2-1; 9 nucleotides align to TRBD2. Germline CDR1 and CDR2: SGHTA and FQGTGA. The CDR3 length is 15 residues. V lost 5 bases, J lost 0 bases, and 2 bases stayed unmatched. CDR3 coding DNA: TGTGCCAGCAGCCGTAGCGGGGGCTCCTACAATGAGCAGTTCTTC. Translation gives CASSRSGGSYNEQFF.

The chain links TRBV4-1 to TRBJ2-1; unclear D gene. V lost 4 bases and J lost 6, with 16 bases in between. Germline assignment: CDR1 MGHRA and CDR2 YSYEKL. The CDR3 covers 15 residues. This CDR3 is CASSLLLDLANEQFF. The DNA of the CDR3 is TGCGCCAGCAGCCTCCTCCTCGACTTAGCCAATGAGCAGTTCTTC.

CDR3 sequence (DNA): TGTGCCAGCAGTGCATTACCACAGGGCCTCAATCAGCCCCAGCATTTT. Amino acid sequence: CASSALPQGLNQPQHF. This rearrangement joins TRBV2 to TRBJ1-5; tentative D call: TRBD1 (6 bases). The CDR3 contains 16 residues. Trimming removed 4 bases at V and 3 bases at J, with 16 bases between. The germline CDR1 and CDR2 sequences are SNHLY and FYNNEI.

This clone was seen only once. This sequence joins TRBV7-9 and TRBJ2-3; D is perhaps TRBD2 (6 bases). The CDR3 sequence is 14 residues long. V shed 2 bases and J shed 3 bases, with 9 bases lying between them. CDR1 SEHNR and CDR2 FQNEAQ come from the germline V gene (reference sequence). The CDR3 bases are TGTGCCAGCAGCTTAACTGCGGGGACAGATACGCAGTATTTT. It translates to CASSLTAGTDTQYF.

V usage is TRBV7-8 and J usage is TRBJ2-1; 8 positions match TRBD2. Trimming cost V 0 bases and J 6 bases; bases outside gene matches: 7. This CDR3 region has 16 residues. Germline values: CDR1 SGHVS, CDR2 FQNEAQ. Here the CDR3 DNA reads TGTGCCAGCAGCTTAGCAAGCGGGGGAGTAGGCAATGAGCAGTTCTTC. It codes for CASSLASGGVGNEQFF.

By share, this clone ranks as large (0.1 to 1%). CDR3 nucleotides: TGTGCCAGCTCCCAGCGCCACACAGATACGCAGTATTTT. It yields the protein CASSQRHTDTQYF. V usage is TRBV18 and J usage is TRBJ2-3; D is ambiguous. The CDR3 has 13 residues. The V gene's germline CDR1 is KGHSH and CDR2 LQKENI. With 6 bases removed from V and 2 bases from J, the gap between germline ends came to 9 bases.

The chain is built from TRBV6-5 and TRBJ2-7; TRBD2 aligns across 8 bases. The CDR3 is 14 residues long. V lost 7 bases, J lost 0 bases, and 5 bases stayed unmatched. CDR1 is MNHEY, CDR2 SVGAGI, per germline. The CDR3 region is CASTPGGNSYEQYF. CDR3 nucleotide sequence: TGTGCCAGCACCCCGGGGGGGAACTCCTACGAGCAGTACTTC.